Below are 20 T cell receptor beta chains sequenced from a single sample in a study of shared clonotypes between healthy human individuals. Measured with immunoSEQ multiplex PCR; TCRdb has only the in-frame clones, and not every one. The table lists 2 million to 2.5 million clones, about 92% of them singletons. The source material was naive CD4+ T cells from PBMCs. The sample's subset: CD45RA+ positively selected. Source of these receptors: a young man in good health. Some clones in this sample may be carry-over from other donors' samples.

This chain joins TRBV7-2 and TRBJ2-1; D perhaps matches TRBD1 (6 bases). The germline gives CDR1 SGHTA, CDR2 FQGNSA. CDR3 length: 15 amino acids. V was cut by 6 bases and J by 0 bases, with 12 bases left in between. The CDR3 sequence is CASSQDRFSYNEQFF. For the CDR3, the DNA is TGTGCCAGCAGTCAGGACAGATTCTCCTACAATGAGCAGTTCTTC. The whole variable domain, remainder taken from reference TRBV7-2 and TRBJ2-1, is GAGVSQSPSNKVTEKGKDVELRCDPISGHTALYWYRQSLGQGLEFLIYFQGNSAPDKSGLPSDRFSAERTGGSVSTLTIQRTQQEDSAVYLCASSQDRFSYNEQFFGPGTRLTVL.

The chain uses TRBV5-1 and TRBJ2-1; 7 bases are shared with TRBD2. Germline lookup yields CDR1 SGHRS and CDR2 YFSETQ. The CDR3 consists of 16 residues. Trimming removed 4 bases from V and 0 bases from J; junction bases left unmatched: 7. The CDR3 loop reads CASSPSGASSYNEQFF. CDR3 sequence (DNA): TGCGCCAGCAGCCCGAGCGGGGCAAGCTCCTACAATGAGCAGTTCTTC.

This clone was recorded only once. The CDR3 region has the DNA TGTGCCGCCAAGGGGCAGTTGAACACCGGGGAGCTGTTTTTT. Translated: CAAKGQLNTGELFF. V is TRBV28 and J is TRBJ2-2, with a tentative D call TRBD1 (5 bases). The CDR3 extends over 14 amino acids. Trimming removed 11 bases at V and 1 base at J, with 14 bases between. Germline V gives CDR1 MDHEN, CDR2 SYDVKM.

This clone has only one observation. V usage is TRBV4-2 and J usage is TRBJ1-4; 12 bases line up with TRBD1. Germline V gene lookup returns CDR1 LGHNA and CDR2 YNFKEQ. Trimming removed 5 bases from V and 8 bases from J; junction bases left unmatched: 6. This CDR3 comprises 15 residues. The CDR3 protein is CASSSPGQGAEKLFF. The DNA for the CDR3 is TGTGCCAGCAGCTCTCCGGGACAGGGGGCCGAAAAACTGTTTTTT.

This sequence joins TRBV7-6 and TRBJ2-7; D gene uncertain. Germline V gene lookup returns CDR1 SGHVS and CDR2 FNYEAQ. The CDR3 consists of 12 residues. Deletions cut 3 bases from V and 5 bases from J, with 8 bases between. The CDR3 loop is CASSLDRDEQYF. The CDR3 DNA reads TGTGCCAGCAGCTTGGACCGCGACGAGCAGTACTTC.

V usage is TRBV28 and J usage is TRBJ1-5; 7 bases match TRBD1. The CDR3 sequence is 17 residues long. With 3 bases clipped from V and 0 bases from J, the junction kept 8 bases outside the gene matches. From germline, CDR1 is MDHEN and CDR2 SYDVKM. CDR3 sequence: CASSLGDSSYSNQPQHF. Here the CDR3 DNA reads TGTGCCAGCAGTTTGGGGGACAGCTCCTATAGCAATCAGCCCCAGCATTTT. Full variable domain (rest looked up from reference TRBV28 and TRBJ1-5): DVKVTQSSRYLVKRTGEKVFLECVQDMDHENMFWYRQDPGLGLRLIYFSYDVKMKEKGDIPEGYSVSREKKERFSLILESASTNQTSMYLCASSLGDSSYSNQPQHFGDGTRLSIL.

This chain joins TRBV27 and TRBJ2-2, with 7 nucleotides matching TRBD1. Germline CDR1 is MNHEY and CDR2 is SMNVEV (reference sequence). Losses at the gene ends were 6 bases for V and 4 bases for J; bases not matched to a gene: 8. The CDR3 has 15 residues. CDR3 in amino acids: CASRNGQAITGELFF. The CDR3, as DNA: TGTGCCAGCAGGAATGGACAGGCGATCACCGGGGAGCTGTTTTTT.

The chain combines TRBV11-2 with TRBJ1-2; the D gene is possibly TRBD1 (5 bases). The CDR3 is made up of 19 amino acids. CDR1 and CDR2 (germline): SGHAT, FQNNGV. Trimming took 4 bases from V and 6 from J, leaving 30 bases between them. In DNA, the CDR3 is TGTGCCAGCAGCTCAAAATTAGTGGGGACCGGACATACCGGCCATGGCTACACCTTC. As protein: CASSSKLVGTGHTGHGYTF.

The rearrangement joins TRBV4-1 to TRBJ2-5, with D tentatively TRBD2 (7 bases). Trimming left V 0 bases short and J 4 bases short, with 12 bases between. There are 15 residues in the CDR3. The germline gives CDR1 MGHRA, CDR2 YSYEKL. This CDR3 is CASSQDRGARETQYF. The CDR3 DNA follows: TGCGCCAGCAGCCAAGATCGGGGGGCGCGAGAGACCCAGTACTTC.

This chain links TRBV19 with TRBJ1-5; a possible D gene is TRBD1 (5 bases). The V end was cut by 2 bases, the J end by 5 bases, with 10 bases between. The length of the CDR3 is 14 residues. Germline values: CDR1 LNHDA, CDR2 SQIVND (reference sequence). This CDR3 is CASSIRQRDQPQHF. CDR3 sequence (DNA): TGTGCCAGTAGTATAAGACAGCGCGATCAGCCCCAGCATTTT.

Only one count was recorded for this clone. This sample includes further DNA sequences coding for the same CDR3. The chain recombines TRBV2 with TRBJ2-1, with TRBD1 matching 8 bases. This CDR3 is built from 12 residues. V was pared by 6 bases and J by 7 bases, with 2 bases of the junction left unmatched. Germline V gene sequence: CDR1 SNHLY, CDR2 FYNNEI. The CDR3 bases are TGTGCCAGCAGCGACAGGGGTAATGAGCAGTTCTTC. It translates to CASSDRGNEQFF.

Here the CDR3 DNA reads TGCGCCAGCAGCGTCGCAGGGTCGCCAGATACGCAGTATTTT. This gives the protein CASSVAGSPDTQYF. The chain is built from TRBV5-1 and TRBJ2-3, with D possibly TRBD1 on 5 matching bases. The germline CDR1 and CDR2 sequences are SGHRS and YFSETQ. CDR3 size: 14 residues. Trimming shortened V by 4 bases and J by 4 bases, and 13 bases separated the two germline ends.

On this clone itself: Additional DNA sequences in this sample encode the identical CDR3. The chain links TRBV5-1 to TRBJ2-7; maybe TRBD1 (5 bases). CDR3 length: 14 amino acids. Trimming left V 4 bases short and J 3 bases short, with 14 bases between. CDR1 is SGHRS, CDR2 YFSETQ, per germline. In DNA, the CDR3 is TGCGCCAGCAGCCGAGGACAAGGCGTCTACGAGCAGTACTTC. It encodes CASSRGQGVYEQYF.

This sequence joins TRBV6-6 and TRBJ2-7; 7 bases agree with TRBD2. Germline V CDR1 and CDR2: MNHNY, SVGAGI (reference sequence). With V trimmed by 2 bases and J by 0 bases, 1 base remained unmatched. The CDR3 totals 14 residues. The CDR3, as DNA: TGTGCCAGCAGTTACGTAGCGGGCTCCTACGAGCAGTACTTC. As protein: CASSYVAGSYEQYF.

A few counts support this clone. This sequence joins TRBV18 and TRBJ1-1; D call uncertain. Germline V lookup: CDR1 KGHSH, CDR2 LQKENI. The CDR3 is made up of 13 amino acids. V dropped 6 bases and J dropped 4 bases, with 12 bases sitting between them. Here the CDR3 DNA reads TGTGCCAGCTCCCACAGCGAGATCACTGAAGCTTTCTTT. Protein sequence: CASSHSEITEAFF. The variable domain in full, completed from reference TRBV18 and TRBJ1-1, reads NAGVMQNPRHLVRRRGQEARLRCSPMKGHSHVYWYRQLPEEGLKFMVYLQKENIIDESGMPKERFSAEFPKEGPSILRIQQVVRGDSAAYFCASSHSEITEAFFGQGTRLTVV.

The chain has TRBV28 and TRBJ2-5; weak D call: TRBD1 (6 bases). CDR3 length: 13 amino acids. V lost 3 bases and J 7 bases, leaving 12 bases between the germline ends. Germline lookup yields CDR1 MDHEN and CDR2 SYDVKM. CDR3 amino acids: CASSFVQGTTQYF. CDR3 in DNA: TGTGCCAGCAGTTTCGTACAGGGAACGACCCAGTACTTC.

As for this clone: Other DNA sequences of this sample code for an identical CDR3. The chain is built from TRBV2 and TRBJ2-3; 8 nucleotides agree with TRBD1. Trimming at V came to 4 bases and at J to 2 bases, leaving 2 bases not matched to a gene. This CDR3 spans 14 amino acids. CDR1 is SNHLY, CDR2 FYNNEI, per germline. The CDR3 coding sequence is TGTGCCAGCAGTGTGGGACAGGTCACAGATACGCAGTATTTT. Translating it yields CASSVGQVTDTQYF.

The CDR3 coding sequence is TGTGCCAGTAGTATGAGCGGACGCCCTACTTACTATGGCTACACCTTC. Its protein product is CASSMSGRPTYYGYTF. V usage is TRBV19 and J usage is TRBJ1-2; D call uncertain. Trimming cost V 3 bases and J 3 bases, with 17 bases left between them. This CDR3 has 16 amino acids. Germline V lookup: CDR1 LNHDA, CDR2 SQIVND (reference sequence).

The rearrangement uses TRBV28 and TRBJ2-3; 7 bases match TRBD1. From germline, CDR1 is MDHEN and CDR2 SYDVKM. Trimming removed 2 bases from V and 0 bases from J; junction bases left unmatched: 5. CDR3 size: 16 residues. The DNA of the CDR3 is TGTGCCAGCAGTTTAGGGACAGCCGGAAGCACAGATACGCAGTATTTT. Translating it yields CASSLGTAGSTDTQYF.

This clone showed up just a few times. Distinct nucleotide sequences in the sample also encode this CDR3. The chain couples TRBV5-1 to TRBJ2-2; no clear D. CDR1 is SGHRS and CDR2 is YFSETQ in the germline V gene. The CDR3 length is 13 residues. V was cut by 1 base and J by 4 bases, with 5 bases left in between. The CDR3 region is CASSLLPTGELFF. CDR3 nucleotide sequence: TGCGCCAGCAGCTTGTTGCCCACCGGGGAGCTGTTTTTT.